Below, 17 T cell receptor beta chains from the same sample are listed, as sequenced in a study of T cell changes during pregnancy in multiple sclerosis. Profiling relied on immunoSEQ multiplex PCR, and the TCRdb table lists in-frame clones only, not all of them. The repertoire holds around 70,000 clones, approximately 90% seen once, with 2.1% in the top ten. The source material was peripheral blood, sampled in the second trimester of pregnancy. Every receptor here comes from a female donor in good health, enrolled as a control in a pregnancy study.

V gene TRBV27 combines with J gene TRBJ2-3; 7 nucleotides agree with TRBD1. The CDR3 contains 16 residues. V was pared by 6 bases and J by 4 bases, with 13 bases of the junction left unmatched. Germline loops: CDR1 MNHEY, CDR2 SMNVEV (reference sequence). Written as DNA, the CDR3 is TGTGCCAGCAGAACCTGGGGACAGTCGGGACCAGATACGCAGTATTTT. Encoded protein: CASRTWGQSGPDTQYF.

The V gene is TRBV4-3, the J gene TRBJ1-2; D is undetermined. Trimming left V 0 bases short and J 4 bases short, with 21 bases between. The CDR3 runs 18 residues. From germline, CDR1 is LGHNA and CDR2 YSLEER. This chain's CDR3 is CASSQDFDPAGRGYGYTF. CDR3 in DNA: TGCGCCAGCAGCCAAGATTTCGACCCCGCCGGGAGAGGCTATGGCTACACCTTC.

The chain is built from TRBV5-6 and TRBJ2-4; a possible D gene is TRBD2 (7 bases). Germline CDR1 reads SGHDT; CDR2 reads YYEEEE. V was cut by 4 bases and J by 0 bases, with 14 bases left in between. This CDR3 contains 16 residues. Written as DNA, the CDR3 is TGTGCCAGCAGCGCCTACGGGGGGCTAGCCAAAAACATTCAGTACTTC. It codes for CASSAYGGLAKNIQYF.

The chain uses TRBV28 and TRBJ2-1; 7 nucleotides agree with TRBD1. CDR3 length: 14 residues. Looked up from germline, CDR1 is MDHEN and CDR2 is SYDVKM. Germline trimming cut 8 bases from V and 4 bases from J; bases unmatched to any gene: 8. CDR3 in DNA: TGTGCCAGCTCAACAGGGGTTTTATACAATGAGCAGTTCTTC. Protein product: CASSTGVLYNEQFF.

This chain joins TRBV15 and TRBJ1-2; no clear D. This CDR3 contains 14 residues. V was pared by 1 base and J by 1 base, with 7 bases between. In germline, CDR1 is LNHNV, CDR2 YYDKDF (reference sequence). CDR3 bases: TGTGCCACCAGCAGAGGGAGACGTAACTATGGCTACACCTTC. Its translation is CATSRGRRNYGYTF.

The chain has TRBV18 and TRBJ2-1; D is perhaps TRBD1 (5 bases). The CDR3 is 14 residues long. Germline V lookup: CDR1 KGHSH, CDR2 LQKENI. Between the trimmed V and J ends, which lost 3 bases and 0 bases, there was a span of 6 bases. The CDR3 spells CASSPTVSYNEQFF. The CDR3 region has the DNA TGTGCCAGCTCACCGACAGTCTCCTACAATGAGCAGTTCTTC.

The chain combines TRBV14 with TRBJ2-3; 14 nucleotides align to TRBD2. The CDR3 length is 16 residues. The ends lost 1 base at V and 4 bases at J; junction bases unmatched: 1. CDR1 is SGHDN, CDR2 FVKESK, per germline. The CDR3 nucleotides are TGTGCCAGCAGCCAAGTGACTAGCGGGGGGGCAGATACGCAGTATTTT. Protein product: CASSQVTSGGADTQYF.

The genes are TRBV18 and TRBJ2-5; TRBD2 agrees at 8 bases. CDR1 KGHSH and CDR2 LQKENI come from the germline V gene. J lost 1 base, V lost 3 bases, and 4 bases had no gene match. The CDR3 has 15 amino acids. CDR3 coding DNA: TGTGCCAGCTCACCTGCACGGGGGGGCCAAGAGACCCAGTACTTC. Its protein product is CASSPARGGQETQYF.

The gene calls are TRBV4-1 and TRBJ1-2; 7 nucleotides align to TRBD1. Trimming cost V 5 bases and J 4 bases; bases outside gene matches: 1. The germline V gene has CDR1 MGHRA and CDR2 YSYEKL. This CDR3 is built from 12 residues. This chain's CDR3 is CASSWDSYGYTF. Written as DNA, the CDR3 is TGCGCCAGCAGCTGGGACAGCTATGGCTACACCTTC.

In its sample, this clone was seen a few times. The chain employs TRBV6-5 and TRBJ2-3, with 10 bases that match TRBD1. V shed 8 bases, J shed 3 bases, and the junction held 8 bases outside the gene matches. This CDR3 is 15 amino acids long. CDR1 and CDR2 (germline): MNHEY, SVGAGI. CDR3 in DNA: TGTGCCAGCCGCACCGGGACAGGGGAGACAGATACGCAGTATTTT. Translation: CASRTGTGETDTQYF.

J is TRBJ1-2 and V is TRBV7-2; D might be TRBD1 (5 bases). This CDR3 contains 15 residues. The germline V and J ends were trimmed by 1 base and 2 bases, with 11 bases remaining between them. Germline CDR1 SGHTA, CDR2 FQGNSA. CDR3 protein: CASSLGVAGNYGYTF. CDR3 in DNA: TGTGCCAGCAGCTTAGGGGTAGCAGGGAACTATGGCTACACCTTC.

This clone was counted only a few times. V and J are TRBV7-2 and TRBJ2-7; 10 bases fit TRBD2. V dropped 5 bases and J dropped 4; count of bases not matched to a gene: 5. Per the germline V gene, CDR1 is SGHTA and CDR2 is FQGNSA. There are 14 residues in the CDR3. The CDR3 coding sequence is TGTGCCAGCAGCCCCCCTAGCGGGGGTTACGAGCAGTACTTC. It encodes CASSPPSGGYEQYF.

The rearrangement joins TRBV9 to TRBJ2-4, with D perhaps matching TRBD2 (5 bases). The germline V and J ends were trimmed by 4 bases and 8 bases, with 13 bases remaining between them. Germline V CDR1 and CDR2: SGDLS, YYNGEE. The CDR3 length is 13 residues. This chain's CDR3 is CASSPGVGDIQYF. Written as DNA, the CDR3 is TGTGCCAGCAGCCCCGGGGTGGGTGACATTCAGTACTTC.

This clone was recorded only once. The chain links TRBV5-1 to TRBJ1-2; tentatively, D is TRBD1 (5 bases). Germline V lookup: CDR1 SGHRS, CDR2 YFSETQ. V lost 7 bases and J 3 bases, leaving 16 bases between the germline ends. This CDR3 is built from 14 residues. DNA of the CDR3: TGCGCCAGCGCCCCCGGCAGGGACTACTATGGCTACACCTTC. Translated, it gives CASAPGRDYYGYTF.

The chain couples TRBV6-1 to TRBJ1-4, with 7 bases that match TRBD1. Trimming took 5 bases from V and 4 from J; bases not matched to a gene: 4. CDR1 MNHNS and CDR2 SASEGT come from the germline V gene. The CDR3 is 14 amino acids. CDR3 residues: CASSRDSYNEKLFF. The DNA of the CDR3 is TGTGCCAGCAGTCGGGACAGCTATAATGAAAAACTGTTTTTT.

The rearrangement uses TRBV4-3 and TRBJ2-5, with TRBD2 matching over 11 bases. The CDR3 has 18 amino acids. CDR1 and CDR2 (germline): LGHNA, YSLEER. The V segment lost 0 bases and the J segment 5 bases; nucleotides outside the gene matches: 11. As DNA, the CDR3 is TGCGCCAGCAGCCAAGATCTAGACATAGCGGGGGGGGCGGAGACCCAGTACTTC. It codes for CASSQDLDIAGGAETQYF.

This clone appeared a single time. V and J are TRBV7-3 and TRBJ1-1; D unclear. This CDR3 contains 13 residues. V dropped 6 bases and J dropped 6 bases, with 14 bases sitting between them. Germline CDR1 and CDR2: SGHTA and FQGTGA. CDR3 residues: CASRSESRAEAFF. The CDR3 DNA follows: TGTGCCAGCAGGTCAGAGTCCCGGGCTGAAGCTTTCTTT.